This T cell receptor (beta chain) was sequenced during a study of memory CD4+ T cells and cytomegalovirus serostatus (dated by TCRdb to 2018 to 2020). In terms of the full investigation: The approximately 35 healthy Belgian adults in the cohort included 9 who were CMV seropositive and approximately 24 who were CMV seronegative. To replicate a published TCR-based CMV serostatus classifier, the researchers sequenced the CD4+ memory TCRbeta repertoires of a Belgian cohort whose cytomegalovirus serostatus was known. On the study overall, not on this receptor specifically: Among the 164 previously reported CMV-associated TCRbeta sequences, some 62 showed up in the CD4+ memory repertoires, with each one found in between one and five individuals. The results were read as suggesting that the CMV-associated TCR signature is, for the most part, present in the CD4+ memory repertoire. On the Belgian cohort, the classifier built on the original framework reached a median bootstrapped AUC of about 0.95, with a 95% CI of 0.76-1.00. Only CD4+CD45RO+ memory cells were sequenced, in contrast to the original study, which included naive and memory CD4+ and CD8+ populations. For CMV serostatus prediction, a median bootstrapped AUC of about 0.95 was reached with the original framework, and a median bootstrapped AUC of about 0.9 was reached with a US-trained random forest.

Genomic DNA was extracted from sorted cells with the Quick-DNA Microprep Kit. Amplification of TCRbeta DNA was done with the immunoSEQ hsTCRbeta kit, following the protocol from the manufacturer. An Illumina MiSeq instrument was used to sequence the TCRbeta libraries. The paper's processing steps were these. After out-of-frame sequences were removed, 2.4 million or so distinct TCRbeta sequences remained, averaging approximately 68,000 per individual. Each individual was scored according to the count of over 150 previously reported CMV-associated TCRbeta sequences and the total productive distinct TCRbeta count. A beta-binomial model was reimplemented in Python, and scikit-learn random forests with default parameters were trained on US cohort data. On the Belgian cohort, classifier performance was reported as the median AUC, along with percentile confidence intervals, across 10,000 bootstrap iterations. Here the immuneACCESS table is served through TCRdb, limited to in-frame sequences with V and J called. Missing clones are a known gap in these copies; in checked studies unresolved V genes cover under half, and the rest lacks a known reason. That table is the source of V, J and clone size, and D and trimming were worked out from the DNA. The sample profile shows 48,000 or so clones; roughly 73% of them were found once. Jointly, the top ten make up roughly 0.8% of the sample.

This clone appeared a few times. Its antigen is still unknown. No clone much larger than this one lies a single base away; base qualities are absent. Taken from the germline V gene, the CDR1 and CDR2 loops are MDHEN and SYDVKM. Taken from cysteine to phenylalanine, the CDR3 has 14 residues. Only the CDR3 DNA stays, 42 bases, in frame from base 1. Trimming takes 2 bases from V and 2 bases from J, and the germline ends sit 10 bases apart. A FACSAria II was used to sort memory CD4+ T cells, defined as single viable CD3+CD4+CD8-CD45RO+ cells. To determine CMV serostatus, a Roche Elecsys assay was used that detects serum IgG against CMV pp150, pp28, p38 and p52. After thawing, total CD4+ T cells were enriched by positive selection with CD4 magnetic microbeads. The samples came from a different study that was designed specifically to examine the CD4+ T cell memory repertoire. Peripheral blood mononuclear cells were isolated and cryopreserved according to standard operating procedures, and serum was kept at -80 degrees C. The staining used CD3-PerCP (BW264/56), CD4-APC (RPA-T4), CD45RO-PE (UCHT1) and CD8-Pacific Orange (3B5) antibodies, and Sytox blue was used to exclude non-viable cells.

Sequencing was done on a sample of memory CD4+ T cells from blood. The receptor chain draws on TRBV28 and TRBJ2-7, with an unclear D gene assignment. This clonotype originated in an adult in good health and CMV-seronegative. The CDR3 protein: CASSLRPETYEQYF. The DNA sequence reads TGTGCCAGCAGTTTAAGGCCGGAAACCTACGAGCAGTACTTC. Joined to the reference TRBV28 and TRBJ2-7 proteins, this CDR3 gives the full variable domain: DVKVTQSSRYLVKRTGEKVFLECVQDMDHENMFWYRQDPGLGLRLIYFSYDVKMKEKGDIPEGYSVSREKKERFSLILESASTNQTSMYLCASSLRPETYEQYFGPGTRLTVT.